This T cell receptor beta chain was sequenced for a study of CD4 T cells in relation to SARS-CoV-2 and coronaviruses. Study in general: PBMCs were cultured with antigen for less than twelve days before TCR beta sequencing.

Study-wide points: Memory recall responses, not primary responses primed in culture, are what the assay detects.

TCRdb keeps only in-frame clones here, not all; method: immunoSEQ multiplex PCR. The table shows 30,000 to 40,000 clones, with about three quarters occurring only once. Note on this clone: Its specificity is not known.

The CDR3 is 16 residues long. Trimming took 0 bases from V and 1 from J, leaving 13 bases between them. Germline values: CDR1 SGDLS, CDR2 YYNGEE. CD4 enrichment then naive enrichment separated naive from memory CD4+ cells. Roughly 100,000 naive or memory CD4+ cells were cultured with CEF peptides for under twelve days. The sequence derives from an adult with COVID-19. Sequencing was performed on memory CD4+ T cells from PBMCs, cultured in vitro. The rearrangement uses TRBV9 and TRBJ1-2; D gene unclear. The CDR3 reads CASSVGPGESNYGYTF. CDR3 sequence (DNA): TGTGCCAGCAGCGTAGGGCCCGGGGAGAGTAACTATGGCTACACCTTC.